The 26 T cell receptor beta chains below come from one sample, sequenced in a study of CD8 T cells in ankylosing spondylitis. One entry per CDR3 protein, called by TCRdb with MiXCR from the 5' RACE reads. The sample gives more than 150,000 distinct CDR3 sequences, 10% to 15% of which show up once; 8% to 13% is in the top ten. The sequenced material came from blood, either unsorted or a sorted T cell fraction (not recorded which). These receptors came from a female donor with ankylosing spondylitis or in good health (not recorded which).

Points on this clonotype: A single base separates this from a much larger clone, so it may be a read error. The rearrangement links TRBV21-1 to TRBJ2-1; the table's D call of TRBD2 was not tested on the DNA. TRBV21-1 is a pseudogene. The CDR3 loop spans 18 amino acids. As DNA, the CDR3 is TGTGCCAACAGCAAAGAAAGCGGGAGGGACAGCTCCTACAATGAGCAGTTCTTC. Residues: CANSKESGRDSSYNEQFF.

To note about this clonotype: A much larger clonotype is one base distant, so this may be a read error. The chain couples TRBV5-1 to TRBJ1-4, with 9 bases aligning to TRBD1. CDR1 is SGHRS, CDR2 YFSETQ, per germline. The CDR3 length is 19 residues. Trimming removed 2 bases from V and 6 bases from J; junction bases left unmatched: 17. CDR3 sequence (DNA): TGCGCCAGCAGCTTTGGCCGGGACAGGGCTCCAACCGGGGATGAAAAACTGTTTTTT. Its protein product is CASSFGRDRAPTGDEKLFF. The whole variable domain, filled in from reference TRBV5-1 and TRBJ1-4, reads KAGVTQTPRYLIKTRGQQVTLSCSPISGHRSVSWYQQTPGQGLQFLFEYFSETQRNKGNFPGRFSGRQFSNSRSEMNVSTLELGDSALYLCASSFGRDRAPTGDEKLFFGSGTQLSVL.

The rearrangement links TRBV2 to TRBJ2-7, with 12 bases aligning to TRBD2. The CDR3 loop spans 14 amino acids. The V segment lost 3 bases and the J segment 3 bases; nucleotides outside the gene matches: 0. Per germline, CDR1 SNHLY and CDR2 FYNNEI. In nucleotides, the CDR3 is TGTGCCAGCAGTGAGACTAGCGGGAGCTACGAGCAGTACTTC. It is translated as CASSETSGSYEQYF.

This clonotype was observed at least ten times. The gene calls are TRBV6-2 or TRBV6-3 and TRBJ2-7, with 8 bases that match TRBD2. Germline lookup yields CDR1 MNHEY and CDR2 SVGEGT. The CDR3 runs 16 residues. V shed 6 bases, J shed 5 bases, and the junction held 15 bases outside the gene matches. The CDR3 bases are TGTGCCAGCAGCCCGAGAGGGAGCGGGAGTTTCCACGAGCAGTACTTC. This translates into CASSPRGSGSFHEQYF.

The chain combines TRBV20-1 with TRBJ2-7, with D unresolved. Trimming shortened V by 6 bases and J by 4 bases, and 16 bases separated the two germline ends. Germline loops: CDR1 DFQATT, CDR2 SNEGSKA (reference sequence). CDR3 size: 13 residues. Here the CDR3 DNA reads TGCAGTGCCCCAGAACCAGGCAAATACGAGCAGTACTTC. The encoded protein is CSAPEPGKYEQYF.

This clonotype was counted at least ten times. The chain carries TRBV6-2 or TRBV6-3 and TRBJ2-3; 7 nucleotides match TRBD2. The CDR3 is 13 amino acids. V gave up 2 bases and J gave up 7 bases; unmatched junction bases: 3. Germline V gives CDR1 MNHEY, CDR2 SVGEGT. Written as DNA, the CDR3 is TGTGCCAGCAGTTACGGAGCGGGAAATACGCAGTATTTT. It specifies CASSYGAGNTQYF.

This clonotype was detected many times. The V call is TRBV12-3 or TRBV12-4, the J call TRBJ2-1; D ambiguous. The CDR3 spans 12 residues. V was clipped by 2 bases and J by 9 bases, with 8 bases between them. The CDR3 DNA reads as TGTGCCAGCAGTTTAAATACGGCTGAGCAGTTCTTC. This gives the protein CASSLNTAEQFF.

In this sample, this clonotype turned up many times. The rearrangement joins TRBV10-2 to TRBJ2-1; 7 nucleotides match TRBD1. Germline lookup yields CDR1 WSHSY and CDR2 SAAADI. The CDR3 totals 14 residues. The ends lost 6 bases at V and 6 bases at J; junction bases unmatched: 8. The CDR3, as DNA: TGCGCCAGCAGGGTCGGACAGGCAGGCAATGAGCAGTTCTTC. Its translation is CASRVGQAGNEQFF.

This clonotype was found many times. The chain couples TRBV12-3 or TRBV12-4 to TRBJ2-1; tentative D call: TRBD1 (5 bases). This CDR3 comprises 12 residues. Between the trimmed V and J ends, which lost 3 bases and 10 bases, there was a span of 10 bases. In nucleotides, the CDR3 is TGTGCCAGCAGTTTCAGGGTAGGGGAGCAGTTCTTC. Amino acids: CASSFRVGEQFF.

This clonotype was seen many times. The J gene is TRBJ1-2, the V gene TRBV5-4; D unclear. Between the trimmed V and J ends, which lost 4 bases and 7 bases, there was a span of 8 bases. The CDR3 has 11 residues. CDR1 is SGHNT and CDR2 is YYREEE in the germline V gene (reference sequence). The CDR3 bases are TGTGCCAGCAGCCGAGGACCTGGCTACACCTTC. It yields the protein CASSRGPGYTF.

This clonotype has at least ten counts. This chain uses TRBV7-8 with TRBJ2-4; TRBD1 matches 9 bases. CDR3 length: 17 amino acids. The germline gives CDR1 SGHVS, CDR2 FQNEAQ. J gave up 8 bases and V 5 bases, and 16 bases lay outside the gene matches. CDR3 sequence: CASSPYRDRVSRDIQYF. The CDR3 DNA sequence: TGTGCCAGCAGCCCATACCGGGACAGGGTGTCGAGGGACATTCAGTACTTC.

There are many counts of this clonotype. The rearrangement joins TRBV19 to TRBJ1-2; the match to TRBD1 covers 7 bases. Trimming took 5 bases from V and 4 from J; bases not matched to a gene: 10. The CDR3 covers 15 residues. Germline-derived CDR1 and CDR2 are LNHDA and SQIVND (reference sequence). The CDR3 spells CASSQGQVLFYGYTF. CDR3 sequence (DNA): TGTGCCAGTAGTCAAGGACAGGTCCTTTTCTATGGCTACACCTTC.

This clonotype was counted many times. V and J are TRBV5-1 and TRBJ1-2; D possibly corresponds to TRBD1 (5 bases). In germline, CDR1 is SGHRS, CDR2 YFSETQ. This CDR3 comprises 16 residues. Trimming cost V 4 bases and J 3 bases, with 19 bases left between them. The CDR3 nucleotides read TGCGCCAGCAGCGAGTTTCTAGGGCAGGGAGACTATGGCTACACCTTC. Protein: CASSEFLGQGDYGYTF.

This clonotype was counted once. In DNA, the CDR3 is TGCGCCAGCAGCTTGGATGCAGGGGGCGGCTACGAGCAGTACTTC. It encodes CASSLDAGGGYEQYF. This chain uses TRBV5-1 with TRBJ2-7; 8 bases map to TRBD1. Per germline, CDR1 SGHRS and CDR2 YFSETQ. The CDR3 runs 15 residues. Germline trimming cut 0 bases from V and 3 bases from J; bases unmatched to any gene: 5.

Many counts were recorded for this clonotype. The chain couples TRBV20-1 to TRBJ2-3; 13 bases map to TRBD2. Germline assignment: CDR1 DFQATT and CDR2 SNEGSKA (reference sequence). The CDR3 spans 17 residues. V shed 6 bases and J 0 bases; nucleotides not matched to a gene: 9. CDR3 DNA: TGCAGTGCCGCCGGGACTAGCGGGATCCCTAGCACAGATACGCAGTATTTT. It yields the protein CSAAGTSGIPSTDTQYF.

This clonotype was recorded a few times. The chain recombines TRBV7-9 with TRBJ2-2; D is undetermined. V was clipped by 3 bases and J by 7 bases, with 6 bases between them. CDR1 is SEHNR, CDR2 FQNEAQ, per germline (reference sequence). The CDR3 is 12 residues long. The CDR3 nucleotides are TGTGCCAGCAGCTTCGGCGTCGGGGAGCTGTTTTTT. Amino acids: CASSFGVGELFF. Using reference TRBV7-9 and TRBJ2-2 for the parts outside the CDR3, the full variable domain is DTGVSQNPRHKITKRGQNVTFRCDPISEHNRLYWYRQTLGQGPEFLTYFQNEAQLEKSRLLSDRFSAERPKGSFSTLEIQRTEQGDSAMYLCASSFGVGELFFGEGSRLTVL.

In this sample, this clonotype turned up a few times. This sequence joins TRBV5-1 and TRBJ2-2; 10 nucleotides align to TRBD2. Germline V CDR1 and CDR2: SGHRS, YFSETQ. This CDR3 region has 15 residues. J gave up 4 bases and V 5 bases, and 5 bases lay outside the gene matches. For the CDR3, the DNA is TGCGCCAGCAGGGTAGCGGGAGGCGGCACCGGGGAGCTGTTTTTT. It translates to CASRVAGGGTGELFF.

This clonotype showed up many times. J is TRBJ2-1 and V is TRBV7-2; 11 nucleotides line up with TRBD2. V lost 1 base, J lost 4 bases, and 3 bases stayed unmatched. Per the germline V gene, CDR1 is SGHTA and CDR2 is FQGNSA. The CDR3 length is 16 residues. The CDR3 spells CASSLGTSGLYNEQFF. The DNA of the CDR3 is TGTGCCAGCAGCTTAGGGACTAGCGGGCTATACAATGAGCAGTTCTTC.

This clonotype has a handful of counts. The CDR3 region has the DNA TGTGCCAGCAGTTCCCTCTCTGGGGCCAACGTCCTGACTTTC. Amino acids: CASSSLSGANVLTF. The chain uses TRBV27 and TRBJ2-6; D is unclear. This CDR3 has 14 residues. V shed 4 bases and J shed 0 bases, with 4 bases lying between them. The germline V gene encodes CDR1 MNHEY and CDR2 SMNVEV (reference sequence).

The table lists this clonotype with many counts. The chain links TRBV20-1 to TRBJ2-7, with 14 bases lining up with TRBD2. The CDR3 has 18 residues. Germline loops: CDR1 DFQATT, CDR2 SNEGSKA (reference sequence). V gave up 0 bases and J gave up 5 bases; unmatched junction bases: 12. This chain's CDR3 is CSARDSWGGTSGRNEQYF. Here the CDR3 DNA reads TGCAGTGCTAGAGATAGTTGGGGGGGGACTAGCGGGAGAAACGAGCAGTACTTC.

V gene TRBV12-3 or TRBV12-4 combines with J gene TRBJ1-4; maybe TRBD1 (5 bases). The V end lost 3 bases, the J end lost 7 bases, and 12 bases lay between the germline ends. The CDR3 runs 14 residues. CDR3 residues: CASSFGAEGEKLFF. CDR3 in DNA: TGTGCCAGCAGTTTCGGGGCAGAGGGTGAAAAACTGTTTTTT.

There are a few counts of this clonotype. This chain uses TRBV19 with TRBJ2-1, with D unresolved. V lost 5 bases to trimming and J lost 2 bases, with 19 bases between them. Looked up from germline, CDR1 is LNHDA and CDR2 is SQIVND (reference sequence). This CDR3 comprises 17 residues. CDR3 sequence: CASSSGILRTAYNEQFF. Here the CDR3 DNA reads TGTGCCAGTAGTTCTGGCATACTCAGGACGGCCTACAATGAGCAGTTCTTC.

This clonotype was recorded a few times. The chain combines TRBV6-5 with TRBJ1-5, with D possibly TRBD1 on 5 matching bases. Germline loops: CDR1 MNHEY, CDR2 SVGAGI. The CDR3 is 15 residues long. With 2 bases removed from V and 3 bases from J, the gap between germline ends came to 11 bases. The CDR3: CASSYTAGSNQPQHF. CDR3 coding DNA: TGTGCCAGCAGTTACACAGCAGGGTCCAATCAGCCCCAGCATTTT.

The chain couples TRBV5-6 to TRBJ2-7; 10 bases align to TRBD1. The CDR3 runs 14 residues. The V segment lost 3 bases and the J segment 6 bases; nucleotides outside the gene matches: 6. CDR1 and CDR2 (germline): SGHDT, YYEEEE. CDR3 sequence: CASSSVGQGVEQYF. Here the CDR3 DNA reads TGTGCCAGCAGCTCGGTCGGACAGGGGGTCGAGCAGTACTTC.

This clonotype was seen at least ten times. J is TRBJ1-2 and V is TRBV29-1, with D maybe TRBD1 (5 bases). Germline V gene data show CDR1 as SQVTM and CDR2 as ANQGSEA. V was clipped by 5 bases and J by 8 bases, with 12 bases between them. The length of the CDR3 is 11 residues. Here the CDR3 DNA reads TGCAGCGTTCTCAGGGAAGAAGGCTACACCTTC. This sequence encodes CSVLREEGYTF.

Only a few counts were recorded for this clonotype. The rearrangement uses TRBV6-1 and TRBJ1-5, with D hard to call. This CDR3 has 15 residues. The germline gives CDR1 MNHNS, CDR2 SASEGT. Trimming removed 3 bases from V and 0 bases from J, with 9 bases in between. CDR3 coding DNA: TGTGCCAGCAGTGATCGGGGAAATAGCAATCAGCCCCAGCATTTT. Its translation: CASSDRGNSNQPQHF.